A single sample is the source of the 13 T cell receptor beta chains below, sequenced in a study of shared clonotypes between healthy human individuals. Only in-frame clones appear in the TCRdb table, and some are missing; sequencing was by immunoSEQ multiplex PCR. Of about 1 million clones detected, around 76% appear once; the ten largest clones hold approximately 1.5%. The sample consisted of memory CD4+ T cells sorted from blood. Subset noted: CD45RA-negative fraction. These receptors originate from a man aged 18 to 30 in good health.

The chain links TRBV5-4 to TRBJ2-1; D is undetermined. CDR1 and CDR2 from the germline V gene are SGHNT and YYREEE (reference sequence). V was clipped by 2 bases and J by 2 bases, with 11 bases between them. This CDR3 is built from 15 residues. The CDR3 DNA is TGTGCCAGCAGCTTAACCTCCACGACCTACAATGAGCAGTTCTTC. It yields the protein CASSLTSTTYNEQFF.

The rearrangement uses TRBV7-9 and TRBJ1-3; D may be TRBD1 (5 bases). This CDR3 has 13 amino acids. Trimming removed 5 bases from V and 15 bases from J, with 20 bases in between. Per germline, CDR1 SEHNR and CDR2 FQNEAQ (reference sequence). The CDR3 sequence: CASSVEWRGPGYF. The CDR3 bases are TGTGCCAGCAGCGTCGAATGGAGGGGCCCCGGATATTTT.

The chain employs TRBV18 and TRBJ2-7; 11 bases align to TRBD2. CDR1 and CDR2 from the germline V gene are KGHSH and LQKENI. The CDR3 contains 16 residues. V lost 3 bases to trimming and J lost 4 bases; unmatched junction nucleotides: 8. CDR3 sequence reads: CASSPPGLAEIYEQYF. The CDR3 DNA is TGTGCCAGCTCACCCCCGGGACTAGCGGAAATTTACGAGCAGTACTTC.

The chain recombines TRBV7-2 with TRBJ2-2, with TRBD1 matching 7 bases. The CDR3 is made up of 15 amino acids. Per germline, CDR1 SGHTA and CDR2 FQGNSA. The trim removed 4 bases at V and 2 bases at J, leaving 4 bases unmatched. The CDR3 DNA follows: TGTGCCAGCAGCTATAACAGGGGAAACACCGGGGAGCTGTTTTTT. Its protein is CASSYNRGNTGELFF. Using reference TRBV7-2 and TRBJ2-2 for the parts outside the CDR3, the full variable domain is GAGVSQSPSNKVTEKGKDVELRCDPISGHTALYWYRQSLGQGLEFLIYFQGNSAPDKSGLPSDRFSAERTGGSVSTLTIQRTQQEDSAVYLCASSYNRGNTGELFFGEGSRLTVL.

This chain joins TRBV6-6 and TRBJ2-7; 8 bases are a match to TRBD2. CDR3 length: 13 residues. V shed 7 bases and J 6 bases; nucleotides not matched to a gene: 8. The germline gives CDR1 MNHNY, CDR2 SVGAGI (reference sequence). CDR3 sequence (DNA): TGTGCCAGCACCCGAGCAGGACTAGCCGAGCAGTACTTC. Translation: CASTRAGLAEQYF.

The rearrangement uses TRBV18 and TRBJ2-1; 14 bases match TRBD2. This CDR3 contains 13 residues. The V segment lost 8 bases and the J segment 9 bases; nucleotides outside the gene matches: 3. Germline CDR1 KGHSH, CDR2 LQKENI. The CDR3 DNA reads TGTGCCAGCCGAGGGACTAGCGGGGGTGAGCAGTTCTTC. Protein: CASRGTSGGEQFF. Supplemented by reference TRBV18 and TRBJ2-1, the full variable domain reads NAGVMQNPRHLVRRRGQEARLRCSPMKGHSHVYWYRQLPEEGLKFMVYLQKENIIDESGMPKERFSAEFPKEGPSILRIQQVVRGDSAAYFCASRGTSGGEQFFGPGTRLTVL.

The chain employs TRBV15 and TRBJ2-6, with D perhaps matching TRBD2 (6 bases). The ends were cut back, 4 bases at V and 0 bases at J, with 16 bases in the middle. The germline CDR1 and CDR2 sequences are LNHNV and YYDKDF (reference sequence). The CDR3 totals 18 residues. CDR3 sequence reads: CATSKSSLGGSGANVLTF. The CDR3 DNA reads TGTGCCACCAGCAAAAGCTCCCTCGGGGGCTCTGGGGCCAACGTCCTGACTTTC.

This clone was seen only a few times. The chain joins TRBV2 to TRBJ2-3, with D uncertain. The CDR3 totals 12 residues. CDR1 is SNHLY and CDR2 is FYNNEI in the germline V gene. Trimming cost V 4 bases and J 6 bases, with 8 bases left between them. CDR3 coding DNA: TGTGCCAGCAGTGCCGGGTGGGATACGCAGTATTTT. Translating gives CASSAGWDTQYF.

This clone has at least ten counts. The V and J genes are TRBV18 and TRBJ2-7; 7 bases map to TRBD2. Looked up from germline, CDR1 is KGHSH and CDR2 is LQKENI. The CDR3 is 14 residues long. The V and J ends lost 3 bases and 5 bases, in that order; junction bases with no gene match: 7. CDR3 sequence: CASSPPGGFNEQYF. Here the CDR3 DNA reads TGTGCCAGCTCACCCCCCGGGGGGTTCAACGAGCAGTACTTC. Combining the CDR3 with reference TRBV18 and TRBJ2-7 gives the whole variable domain NAGVMQNPRHLVRRRGQEARLRCSPMKGHSHVYWYRQLPEEGLKFMVYLQKENIIDESGMPKERFSAEFPKEGPSILRIQQVVRGDSAAYFCASSPPGGFNEQYFGPGTRLTVT.

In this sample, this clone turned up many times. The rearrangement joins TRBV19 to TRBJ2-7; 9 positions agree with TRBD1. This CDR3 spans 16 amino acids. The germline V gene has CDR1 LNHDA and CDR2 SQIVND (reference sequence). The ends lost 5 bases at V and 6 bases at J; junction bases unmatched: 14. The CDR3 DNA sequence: TGTGCCAGTAGTCCCAGGGCCGGGACAGGGAGGTCCGAGCAGTACTTC. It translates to CASSPRAGTGRSEQYF. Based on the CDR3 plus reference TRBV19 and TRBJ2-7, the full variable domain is DGGITQSPKYLFRKEGQNVTLSCEQNLNHDAMYWYRQDPGQGLRLIYYSQIVNDFQKGDIAEGYSVSREKKESFPLTVTSAQKNPTAFYLCASSPRAGTGRSEQYFGPGTRLTVT.

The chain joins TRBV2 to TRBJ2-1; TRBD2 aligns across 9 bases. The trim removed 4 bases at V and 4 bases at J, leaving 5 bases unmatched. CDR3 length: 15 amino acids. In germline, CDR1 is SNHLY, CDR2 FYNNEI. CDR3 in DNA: TGTGCCAGCAGTGTCCGAGCGGGGGGTTACAATGAGCAGTTCTTC. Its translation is CASSVRAGGYNEQFF.

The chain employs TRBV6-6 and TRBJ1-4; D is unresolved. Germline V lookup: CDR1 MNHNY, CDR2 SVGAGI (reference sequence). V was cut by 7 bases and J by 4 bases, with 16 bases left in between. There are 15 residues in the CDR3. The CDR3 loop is CASIRTVFGNEKLFF. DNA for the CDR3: TGTGCCAGCATTCGGACCGTTTTCGGTAATGAAAAACTGTTTTTT.

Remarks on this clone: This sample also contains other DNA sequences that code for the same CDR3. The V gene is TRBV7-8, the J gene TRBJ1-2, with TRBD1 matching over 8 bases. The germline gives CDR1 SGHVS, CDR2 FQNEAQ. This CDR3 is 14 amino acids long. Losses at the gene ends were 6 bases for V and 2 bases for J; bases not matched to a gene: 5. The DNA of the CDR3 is TGTGCCAGCAGTAGCGGACAGGGAAACTATGGCTACACCTTC. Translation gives CASSSGQGNYGYTF.